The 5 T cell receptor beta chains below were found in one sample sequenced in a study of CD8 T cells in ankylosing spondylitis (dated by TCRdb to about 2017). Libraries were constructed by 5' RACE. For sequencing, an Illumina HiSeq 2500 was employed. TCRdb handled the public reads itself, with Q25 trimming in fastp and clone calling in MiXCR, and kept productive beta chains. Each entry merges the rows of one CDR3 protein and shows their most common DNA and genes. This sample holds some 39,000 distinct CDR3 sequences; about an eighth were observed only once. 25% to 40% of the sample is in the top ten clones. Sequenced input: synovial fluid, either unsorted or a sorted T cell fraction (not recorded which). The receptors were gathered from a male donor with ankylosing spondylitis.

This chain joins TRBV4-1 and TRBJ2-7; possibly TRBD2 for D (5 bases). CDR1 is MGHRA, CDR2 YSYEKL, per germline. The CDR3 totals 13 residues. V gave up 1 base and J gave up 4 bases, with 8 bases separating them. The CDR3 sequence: CASSQGTLYEQYF. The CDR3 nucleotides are TGCGCCAGCAGCCAAGGGACTTTATACGAGCAGTACTTC.

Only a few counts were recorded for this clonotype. Here the CDR3 reads CATSEATGGLYGYTF. The CDR3 DNA reads TGTGCCACCAGTGAGGCGACAGGAGGCCTCTATGGCTACACCTTC. V and J are TRBV24-1 and TRBJ1-2; maybe TRBD1 (6 bases). This CDR3 is 15 amino acids long. The V end was cut by 4 bases, the J end by 4 bases, with 15 bases between. The germline CDR1 and CDR2 sequences are KGHDR and SFDVKD.

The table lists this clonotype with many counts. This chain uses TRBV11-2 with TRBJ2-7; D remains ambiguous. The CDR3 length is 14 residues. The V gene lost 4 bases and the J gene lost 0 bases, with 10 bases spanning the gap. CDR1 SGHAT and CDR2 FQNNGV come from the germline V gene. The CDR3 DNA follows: TGTGCCAGCAGCTCAATTTTGAGCTCCTACGAGCAGTACTTC. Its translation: CASSSILSSYEQYF.

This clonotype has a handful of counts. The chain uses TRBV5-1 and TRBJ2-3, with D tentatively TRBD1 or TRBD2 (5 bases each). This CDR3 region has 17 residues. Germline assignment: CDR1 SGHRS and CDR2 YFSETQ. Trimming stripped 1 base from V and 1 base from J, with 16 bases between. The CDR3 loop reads CASSLQLEGKGTDTQYF. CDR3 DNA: TGCGCCAGCAGCTTGCAACTCGAGGGGAAGGGCACAGATACGCAGTATTTT.

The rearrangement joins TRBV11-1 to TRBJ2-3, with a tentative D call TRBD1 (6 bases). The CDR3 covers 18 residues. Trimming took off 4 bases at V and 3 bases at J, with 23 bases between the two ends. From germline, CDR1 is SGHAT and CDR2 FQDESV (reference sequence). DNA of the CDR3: TGTGCCAGCAGCTCGGACGGCTACGTAGACAGGCGTACAGATACGCAGTATTTT. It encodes CASSSDGYVDRRTDTQYF. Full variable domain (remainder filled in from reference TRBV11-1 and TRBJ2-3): EAEVAQSPRYKITEKSQAVAFWCDPISGHATLYWYRQILGQGPELLVQFQDESVVDDSQLPKDRFSAERLKGVDSTLKIQPAELGDSAMYLCASSSDGYVDRRTDTQYFGPGTRLTVL.